A selection of T cell receptor beta chains follows, all from one sample in a study of cytomegalovirus exposure and HLA in healthy donors. Here immunoSEQ multiplex PCR was the method, and the copy in TCRdb shows in-frame clones only, minus some. The sample lists 100,000 to 150,000 clones, less than 90% seen once, with 20% in the top ten. The sequenced sample consisted of PBMCs. The receptors were sampled from a man aged 18 to 35 in good health and CMV-seropositive. The CDR3 runs from the conserved cysteine through the conserved F or W. Fields, in order: V gene, D gene, clone size, J gene, CDR3 DNA, CDR3 protein. D genes are given only for firm matches. Size values are once, few and many counts, or a class for expanded clones, and some rows have none.

>TRBV27|TRBD2|-|TRBJ2-5
TGTGCCAGCGGACTAGCCTTACAAGAGACCCAGTACTTC
CASGLALQETQYF
>TRBV2|-|-|TRBJ1-1
TGTGCCAGCAGGAACATGGGGGGAGAGAACACTGAAGCTTTCTTT
CASRNMGGENTEAFF
>TRBV2|TRBD1|once|TRBJ1-5
TGTGCCAGCAGTGAAAGGGGGACAGGGGTGCAGCCCCAGCATTTT
CASSERGTGVQPQHF
>TRBV19|-|-|TRBJ2-7
TGTGCCAGTTCTTACGGGGATAGCTACGAGCAGTACTTC
CASSYGDSYEQYF
>TRBV6-1|-|-|TRBJ1-2
TGTGCCAGCAGACCTCAGGGGCGGCGAGGCTACACCTTC
CASRPQGRRGYTF
>TRBV7-9|-|once|TRBJ1-2
TGTGCCAGCAAGAAAGGGGGGGACTTGGGCTACACCTTC
CASKKGGDLGYTF
>TRBV6-1|TRBD1|few|TRBJ1-3
TGTGCCAGCAGTGAAGGGACAGGACCGAGCTCTGGAAACACCATATATTTT
CASSEGTGPSSGNTIYF
>TRBV4-1|TRBD2|-|TRBJ2-1
TGCGCCAGCAGCCAGCTTCCGGGACTAGCGGGGGGTGATGAGCAGTTCTTC
CASSQLPGLAGGDEQFF
>TRBV30|TRBD1|-|TRBJ1-6
TGTGCCTGGAGTGTAGGGGGCGTGGGGTCACCCCTCCACTTT
CAWSVGGVGSPLHF
>TRBV5-6|-|-|TRBJ1-1
TGTGCCAGCAGCCCGCAGGCAGGGTTACTAAGTGCTGAAGCTTTCTTT
CASSPQAGLLSAEAFF
>TRBV18|-|-|TRBJ1-5
TGTGCCAGCTCACCCTTCAGCGATCAGCCCCAGCATTTT
CASSPFSDQPQHF
>TRBV5-1|-|-|TRBJ2-5
TGCGCCAGCAGCTTGTACAGTACCAGAGAGACCCAGTACTTC
CASSLYSTRETQYF
>TRBV5-1|-|-|TRBJ1-3
TGCGCCAGCAGCTTGGCGGGTAAATACTCTGGAAACACCATATATTTT
CASSLAGKYSGNTIYF
>TRBV4-1|-|-|TRBJ2-2
TGCGCCAGCAGCCCCCCCTCTAACACCGGGGAGCTGTTTTTT
CASSPPSNTGELFF
>TRBV7-9|-|-|TRBJ2-7
TGTGCCAGCAGCACGACAATCTACGAGCAGTACTTC
CASSTTIYEQYF
>TRBV19|-|-|TRBJ1-5
TGTGCCAGTAGCAAGACGACAGAAAATCAGCCCCAGCATTTT
CASSKTTENQPQHF
>TRBV18|-|few|TRBJ2-7
TGTGCCAGCTCACCAACCGCCCGGTCTCTCGAGCAGTACTTC
CASSPTARSLEQYF
>TRBV7-3|-|few|TRBJ2-3
TGTGCCAGCAGCTCCTCAGGGGGGCCGGAAGAGTTAGATACGCAGTATTTT
CASSSSGGPEELDTQYF
>TRBV11-1|-|-|TRBJ2-7
TGTGCCAGCAGCTCCACATGGACAGGAGGGTACGAGCAGTACTTC
CASSSTWTGGYEQYF
>TRBV5-6|TRBD1|-|TRBJ1-5
TGTGCCAGCAGCTTGTTCGGACAGGGTGGATATCAGCCCCAGCATTTT
CASSLFGQGGYQPQHF
>TRBV2|TRBD2|-|TRBJ2-1
TGTGCCAGCACCACCGGGACTAGCGGGTTTGAGCAGTTCTTC
CASTTGTSGFEQFF
>TRBV30|-|-|TRBJ1-2
TGTGCCTGGGGGAACTCGGGGGGCTATGGCTACACCTTC
CAWGNSGGYGYTF
>TRBV19|-|-|TRBJ1-2
TGTGCCCCCCCCGCCCGGGCCCGGGGAATTCATGGCTACACCTTC
CAPPARARGIHGYTF
>TRBV7-8|-|-|TRBJ1-1
TGTGCCAGCAGCGCTAATGGCGGGTTTGAAGCTTTCTTT
CASSANGGFEAFF
>TRBV9|TRBD1|-|TRBJ1-1
TGTGCCAGCAGCAACGTAGATGGGACAGTGGTTGAAGCTTTCTTT
CASSNVDGTVVEAFF
>TRBV7-9|-|-|TRBJ1-3
TGTGCCAGCAGCGCGCGACAGCAGTCGGGAAACACCATATATTTT
CASSARQQSGNTIYF
>TRBV18|-|-|TRBJ2-7
TGTGCCAGCTCATCAGTTCATGTGGGGAGCTCCTACGAGCAGTACTTC
CASSSVHVGSSYEQYF
>TRBV27|TRBD2|few|TRBJ2-1
TGTGCCAGCAGTTTATCCTACTATGTGATCGGGGGGAAGAGGGACAATGAGCAGTTCTTC
CASSLSYYVIGGKRDNEQFF
>TRBV5-6|-|-|TRBJ1-1
TGTGCCAGCAGGTCTAACACTGAAGCTTTCTTT
CASRSNTEAFF
>TRBV9|TRBD1|-|TRBJ1-3
TGTGCCAGCAGCGTAGAGGGACAGAGCTCTGGAAACACCATATATTTT
CASSVEGQSSGNTIYF
>TRBV10-1|TRBD1|-|TRBJ2-7
TGCGCCAGCAGTGATTTTGGACAGGCGGACGAGCAGTACTTC
CASSDFGQADEQYF
>TRBV18|-|-|TRBJ1-5
TGTGCCAGCTCACCGCCGGGTAGCAATCAGCCCCAGCATTTT
CASSPPGSNQPQHF
>TRBV4-2|TRBD1|-|TRBJ1-3
TGTGCCAGCAGCCAACCAACAGGGGCCGCTGGAAACACCATATATTTT
CASSQPTGAAGNTIYF
>TRBV6-5|-|-|TRBJ2-7
TGTGCCAGCAGTTACTCGAGGGGGTACGAGCAGTACTTC
CASSYSRGYEQYF
>TRBV5-4|TRBD2|-|TRBJ2-3
TGTGCCAGCAGCCCGGGAGGGCTAGCGGGGGGGCGAGATACGCAGTATTTT
CASSPGGLAGGRDTQYF
>TRBV6-5|-|-|TRBJ1-2
TGTGCCAGCCATCCCGGGGGTATATTAAACTATGGCTACACCTTC
CASHPGGILNYGYTF
>TRBV5-1|-|-|TRBJ2-1
TGCGCCAGCAGCATCGGGACTCTGATCAATGAGCAGTTCTTC
CASSIGTLINEQFF
>TRBV15|-|-|TRBJ1-2
TGTGCCACCAGCGGTACGGGGGTGGATGGCTACACCTTC
CATSGTGVDGYTF
>TRBV19|-|-|TRBJ1-5
TGTGCCAGTAGTATCAGGTTTGTTGGCAATCAGCCCCAGCATTTT
CASSIRFVGNQPQHF
>TRBV5-5|-|-|TRBJ1-4
TGTGCCAGCAGCCCGGCAGGGGTCCAAGTTGCAACTAATGAAAAACTGTTTTTT
CASSPAGVQVATNEKLFF
>TRBV5-8|TRBD2|-|TRBJ2-7
TGTGCCAGCAGCTTGGGGGGGGGCTACGAGCAGTACTTC
CASSLGGGYEQYF
>TRBV18|TRBD1|-|TRBJ1-3
TGTGCCAGCTCACTCGGGACAGGGAGAAACACCATATATTTT
CASSLGTGRNTIYF
>TRBV5-4|-|-|TRBJ2-7
TGTGCCAGCAGCCCACCGACAGGTTACGAGCAGTACTTC
CASSPPTGYEQYF
>TRBV6-5|-|-|TRBJ2-3
TGTGCCAGCAGTTATCAAGCGCCTAGCACAGATACGCAGTATTTT
CASSYQAPSTDTQYF
>TRBV7-6|-|-|TRBJ2-1
TGTGCCAGCAGCTTAGGAGGGGGGGGCCTCAATGAGCAGTTCTTC
CASSLGGGGLNEQFF
>TRBV5-1|-|-|TRBJ2-1
TGCGCCAGCGGGACTGAGGGGAACTACAATGAGCAGTTCTTC
CASGTEGNYNEQFF
>TRBV28|-|-|TRBJ1-6
TGTGCCAGCAGCCTTCCGGAGAGGGGGAGCTCCTATAATTCACCCCTCCACTTT
CASSLPERGSSYNSPLHF
>TRBV18|TRBD2|-|TRBJ2-5
TGTGCCAGCTCACCAAGGTCGGGGGGAGGAGAGACCCAGTACTTC
CASSPRSGGGETQYF
>TRBV11-2|TRBD1|once|TRBJ1-1
TGTGCCAGCAGCTTAGGACAGGGGGCCGGGGAAGCTTTCTTT
CASSLGQGAGEAFF
>TRBV19|TRBD1|-|TRBJ1-3
TGTGCCAGTAGTATAGCCGGACAGGGGAGAGACACCATATATTTT
CASSIAGQGRDTIYF